This T cell receptor (beta chain) came from a study of cytomegalovirus exposure and HLA in healthy donors. The wider study: An analysis done earlier identified almost 120 million unique TCR beta sequences from approximately 170 million T cells. From donors who were HLA-typed, an early data release held around 80 million unique TCRs. Study conclusions and caveats: The study labeled 150 to 200 TCR beta chains cytomegalovirus-associated. In terms of immune exposure information, only CMV serostatus was available.

The PCR used 60 Vbeta and 13 Jbeta primers. This table comes from immunoSEQ multiplex PCR, and its TCRdb copy is limited to in-frame clones, with some not included. Of 150,000 to 200,000 clones listed, 83% are singletons. The V and J ends lost 0 bases and 2 bases, in that order; junction bases with no gene match: 6. Germline CDR1 is SGDLS and CDR2 is YYNGEE. The CDR3 runs to 17 residues. Note on this clone: Its target is unknown.

The specimen was PBMCs. V and J are TRBV9 and TRBJ2-7; the match to TRBD2 covers 12 bases. This sequence was found in a middle-aged man in good health and CMV-seropositive. CDR3 sequence: CASSVGLAGDPPYEQYF. DNA for the CDR3: TGTGCCAGCAGCGTAGGACTAGCGGGGGACCCTCCCTACGAGCAGTACTTC.